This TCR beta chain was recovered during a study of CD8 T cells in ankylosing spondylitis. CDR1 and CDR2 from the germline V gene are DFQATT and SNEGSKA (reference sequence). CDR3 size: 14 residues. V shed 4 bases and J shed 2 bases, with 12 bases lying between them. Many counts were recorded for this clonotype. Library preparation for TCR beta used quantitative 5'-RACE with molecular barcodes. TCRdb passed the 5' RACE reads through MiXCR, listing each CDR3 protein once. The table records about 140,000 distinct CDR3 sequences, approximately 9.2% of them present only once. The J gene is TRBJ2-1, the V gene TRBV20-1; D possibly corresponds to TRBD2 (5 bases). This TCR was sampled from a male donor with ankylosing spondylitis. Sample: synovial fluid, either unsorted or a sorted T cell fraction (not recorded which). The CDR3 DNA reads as TGCAGTGCTACCGAAGCGGCGACCTACAATGAGCAGTTCTTC. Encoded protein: CSATEAATYNEQFF.